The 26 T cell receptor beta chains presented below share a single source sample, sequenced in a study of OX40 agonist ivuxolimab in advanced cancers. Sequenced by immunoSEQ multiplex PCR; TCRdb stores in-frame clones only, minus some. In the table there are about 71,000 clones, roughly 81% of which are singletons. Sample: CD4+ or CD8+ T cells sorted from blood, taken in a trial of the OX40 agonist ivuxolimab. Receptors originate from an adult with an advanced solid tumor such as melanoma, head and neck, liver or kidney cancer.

Written as DNA, the CDR3 is TGCGCCAGCAGCTGGGAGGCGGTCCAAGAGACCCAGTACTTC. Its protein product is CASSWEAVQETQYF. The gene calls are TRBV5-1 and TRBJ2-5; tentatively, D is TRBD2 (6 bases). CDR1 and CDR2 (germline): SGHRS, YFSETQ. The CDR3 totals 14 residues. Trimming took off 3 bases at V and 1 base at J, with 10 bases between the two ends.

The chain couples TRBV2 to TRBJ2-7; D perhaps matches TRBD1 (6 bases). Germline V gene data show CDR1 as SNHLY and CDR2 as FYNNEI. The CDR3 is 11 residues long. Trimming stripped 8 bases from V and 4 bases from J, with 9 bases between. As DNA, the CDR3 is TGTGCCAGCCAAACAGGGTACGAGCAGTACTTC. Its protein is CASQTGYEQYF.

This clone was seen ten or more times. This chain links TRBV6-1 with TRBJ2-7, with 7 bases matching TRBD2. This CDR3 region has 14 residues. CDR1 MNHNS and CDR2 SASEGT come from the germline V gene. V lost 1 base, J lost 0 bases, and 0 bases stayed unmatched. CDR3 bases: TGTGCCAGCAGTGAAGGGACTAGCTCCTACGAGCAGTACTTC. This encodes CASSEGTSSYEQYF.

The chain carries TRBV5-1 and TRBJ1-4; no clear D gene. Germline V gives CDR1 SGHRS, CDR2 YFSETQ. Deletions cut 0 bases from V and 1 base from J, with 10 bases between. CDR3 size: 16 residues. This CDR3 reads CASSLGQLGTNEKLFF. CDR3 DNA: TGCGCCAGCAGCTTGGGGCAGCTCGGAACTAATGAAAAACTGTTTTTT. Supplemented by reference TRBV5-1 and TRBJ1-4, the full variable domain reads KAGVTQTPRYLIKTRGQQVTLSCSPISGHRSVSWYQQTPGQGLQFLFEYFSETQRNKGNFPGRFSGRQFSNSRSEMNVSTLELGDSALYLCASSLGQLGTNEKLFFGSGTQLSVL.

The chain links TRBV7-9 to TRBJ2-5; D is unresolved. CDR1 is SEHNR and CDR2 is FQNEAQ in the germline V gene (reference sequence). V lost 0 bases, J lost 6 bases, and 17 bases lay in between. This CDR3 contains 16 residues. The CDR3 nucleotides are TGTGCCAGCAGCTTAGCATCGCGGTCCCCCGAGAAGACCCAGTACTTC. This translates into CASSLASRSPEKTQYF. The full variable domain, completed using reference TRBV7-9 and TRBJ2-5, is DTGVSQNPRHKITKRGQNVTFRCDPISEHNRLYWYRQTLGQGPEFLTYFQNEAQLEKSRLLSDRFSAERPKGSFSTLEIQRTEQGDSAMYLCASSLASRSPEKTQYFGPGTRLLVL.

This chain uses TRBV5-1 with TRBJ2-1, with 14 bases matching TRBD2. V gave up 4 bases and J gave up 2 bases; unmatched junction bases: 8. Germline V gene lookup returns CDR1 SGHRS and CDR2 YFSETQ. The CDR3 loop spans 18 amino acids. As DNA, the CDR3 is TGCGCCAGCAGCCAGAGGACTAGCGGGGGGCCTACCTACAATGAGCAGTTCTTC. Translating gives CASSQRTSGGPTYNEQFF.

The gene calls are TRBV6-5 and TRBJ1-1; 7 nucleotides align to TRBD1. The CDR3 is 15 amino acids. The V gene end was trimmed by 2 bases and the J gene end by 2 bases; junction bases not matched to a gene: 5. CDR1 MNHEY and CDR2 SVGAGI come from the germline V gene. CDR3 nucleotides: TGTGCCAGCAGTTACCTCGGGACAGCTAACACTGAAGCTTTCTTT. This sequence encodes CASSYLGTANTEAFF.

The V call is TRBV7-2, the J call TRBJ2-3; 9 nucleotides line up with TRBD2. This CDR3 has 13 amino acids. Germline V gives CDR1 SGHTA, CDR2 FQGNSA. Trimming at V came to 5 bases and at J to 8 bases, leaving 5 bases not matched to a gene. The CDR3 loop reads CASSPRGGGTQYF. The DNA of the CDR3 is TGTGCCAGCAGCCCTCGCGGGGGGGGTACGCAGTATTTT.

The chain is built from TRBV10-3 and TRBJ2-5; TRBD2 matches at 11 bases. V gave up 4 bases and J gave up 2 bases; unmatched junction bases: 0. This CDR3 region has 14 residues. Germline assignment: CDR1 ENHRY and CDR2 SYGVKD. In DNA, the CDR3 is TGTGCCATCAGTGCTAGCGGGGGGCAAGAGACCCAGTACTTC. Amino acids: CAISASGGQETQYF.

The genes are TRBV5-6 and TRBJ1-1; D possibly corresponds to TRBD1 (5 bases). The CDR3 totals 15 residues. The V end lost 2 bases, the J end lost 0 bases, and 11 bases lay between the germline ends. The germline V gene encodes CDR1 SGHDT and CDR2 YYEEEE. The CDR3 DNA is TGTGCCAGCAGCTTAGATAGACAGTTGAACACTGAAGCTTTCTTT. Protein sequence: CASSLDRQLNTEAFF.

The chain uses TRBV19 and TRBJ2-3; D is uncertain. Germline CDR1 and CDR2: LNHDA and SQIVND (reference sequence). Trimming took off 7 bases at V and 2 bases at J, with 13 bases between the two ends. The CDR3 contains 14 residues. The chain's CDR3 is CASTNGYSTDTQYF. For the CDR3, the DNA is TGTGCCAGTACTAACGGCTACTCCACAGATACGCAGTATTTT.

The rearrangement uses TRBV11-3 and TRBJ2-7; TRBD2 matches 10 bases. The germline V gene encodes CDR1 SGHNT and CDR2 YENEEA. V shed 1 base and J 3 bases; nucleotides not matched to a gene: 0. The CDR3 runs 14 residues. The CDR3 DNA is TGTGCCAGCAGCTTAGGGACTAGCGGCTACGAGCAGTACTTC. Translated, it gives CASSLGTSGYEQYF. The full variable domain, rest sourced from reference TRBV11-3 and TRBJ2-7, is EAGVVQSPRYKIIEKKQPVAFWCNPISGHNTLYWYLQNLGQGPELLIRYENEEAVDDSQLPKDRFSAERLKGVDSTLKIQPAELGDSAVYLCASSLGTSGYEQYFGPGTRLTVT.

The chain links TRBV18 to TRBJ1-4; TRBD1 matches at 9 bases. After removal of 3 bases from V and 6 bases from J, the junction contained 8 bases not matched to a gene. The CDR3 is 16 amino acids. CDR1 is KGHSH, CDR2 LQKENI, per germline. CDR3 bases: TGTGCCAGCTCACCGAAACAGGGGGCGGGGGATGAAAAACTGTTTTTT. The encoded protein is CASSPKQGAGDEKLFF.

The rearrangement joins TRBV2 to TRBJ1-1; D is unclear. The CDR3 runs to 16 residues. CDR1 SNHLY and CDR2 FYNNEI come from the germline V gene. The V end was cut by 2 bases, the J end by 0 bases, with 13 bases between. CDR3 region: CASSELEQNMNTEAFF. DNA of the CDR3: TGTGCCAGCAGTGAACTGGAACAAAACATGAACACTGAAGCTTTCTTT.

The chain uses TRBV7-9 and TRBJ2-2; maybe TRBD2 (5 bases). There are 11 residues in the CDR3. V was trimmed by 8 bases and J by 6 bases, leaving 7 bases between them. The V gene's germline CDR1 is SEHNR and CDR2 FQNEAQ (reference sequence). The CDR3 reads CASGGAGELFF. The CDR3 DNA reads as TGTGCCAGCGGAGGTGCCGGGGAGCTGTTTTTT.

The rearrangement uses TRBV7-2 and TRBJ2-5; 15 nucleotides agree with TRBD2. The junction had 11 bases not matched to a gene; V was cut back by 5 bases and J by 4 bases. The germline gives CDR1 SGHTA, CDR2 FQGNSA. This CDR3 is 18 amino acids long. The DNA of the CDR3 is TGTGCCAGCAGCCTGGGACTAGCGGGGGGAGAGAGTGGAGAGACCCAGTACTTC. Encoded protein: CASSLGLAGGESGETQYF.

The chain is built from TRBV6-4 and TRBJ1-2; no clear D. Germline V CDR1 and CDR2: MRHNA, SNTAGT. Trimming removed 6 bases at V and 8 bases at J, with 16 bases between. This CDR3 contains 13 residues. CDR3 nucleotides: TGTGCCAGCAGACCAACCCCCCTGGGGGGCTACACCTTC. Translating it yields CASRPTPLGGYTF.

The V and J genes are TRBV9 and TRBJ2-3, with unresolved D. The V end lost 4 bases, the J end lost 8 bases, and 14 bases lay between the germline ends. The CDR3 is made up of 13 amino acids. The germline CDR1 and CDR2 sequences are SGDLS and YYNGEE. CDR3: CASSPSHRGTQYF. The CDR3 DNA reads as TGTGCCAGCAGCCCGTCCCACCGCGGTACGCAGTATTTT.

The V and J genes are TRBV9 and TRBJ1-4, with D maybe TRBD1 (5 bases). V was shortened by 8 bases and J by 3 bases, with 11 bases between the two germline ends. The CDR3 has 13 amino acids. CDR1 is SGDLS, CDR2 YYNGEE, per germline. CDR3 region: CASPRGANEKLFF. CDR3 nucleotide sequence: TGTGCCAGTCCTCGGGGGGCTAATGAAAAACTGTTTTTT.

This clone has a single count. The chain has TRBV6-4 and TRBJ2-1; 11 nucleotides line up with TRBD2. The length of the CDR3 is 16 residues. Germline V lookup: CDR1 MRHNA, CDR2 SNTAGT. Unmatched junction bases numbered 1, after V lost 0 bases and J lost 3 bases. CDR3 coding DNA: TGTGCCAGCAGTGACTCCGGGACTAGCGGCTACAATGAGCAGTTCTTC. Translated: CASSDSGTSGYNEQFF.

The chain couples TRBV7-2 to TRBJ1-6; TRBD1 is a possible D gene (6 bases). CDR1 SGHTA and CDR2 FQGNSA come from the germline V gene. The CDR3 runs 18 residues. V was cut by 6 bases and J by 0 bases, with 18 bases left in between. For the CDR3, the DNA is TGTGCCAGCAGGCGGGACACTAATTGGGGCTCCTATAATTCACCCCTCCACTTT. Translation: CASRRDTNWGSYNSPLHF.

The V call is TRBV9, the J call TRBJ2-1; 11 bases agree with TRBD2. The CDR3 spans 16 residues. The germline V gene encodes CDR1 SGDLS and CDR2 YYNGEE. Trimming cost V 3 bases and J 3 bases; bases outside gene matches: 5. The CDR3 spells CASSAEGLAVYNEQFF. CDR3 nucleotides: TGTGCCAGCAGCGCCGAGGGACTAGCGGTCTACAATGAGCAGTTCTTC.

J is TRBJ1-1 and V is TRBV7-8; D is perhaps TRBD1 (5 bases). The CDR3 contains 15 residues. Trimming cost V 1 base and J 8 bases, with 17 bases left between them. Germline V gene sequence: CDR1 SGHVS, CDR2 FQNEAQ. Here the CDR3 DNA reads TGTGCCAGCAGCTTAGTAGTGTCAGGGATTATCGAAGCTTTCTTT. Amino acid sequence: CASSLVVSGIIEAFF.

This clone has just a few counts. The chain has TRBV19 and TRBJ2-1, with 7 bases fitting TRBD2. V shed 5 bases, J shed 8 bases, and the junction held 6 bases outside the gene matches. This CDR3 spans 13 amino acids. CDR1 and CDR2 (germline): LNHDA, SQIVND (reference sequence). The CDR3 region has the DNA TGTGCCAGTAGTGCCCTAGCGGTATATGAGCAGTTCTTC. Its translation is CASSALAVYEQFF.

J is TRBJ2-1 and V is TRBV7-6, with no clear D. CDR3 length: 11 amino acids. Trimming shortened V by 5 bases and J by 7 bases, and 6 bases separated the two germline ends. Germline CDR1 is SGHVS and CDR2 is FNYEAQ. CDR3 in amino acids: CASSPANEQFF. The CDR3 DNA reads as TGTGCCAGCAGCCCGGCGAATGAGCAGTTCTTC.

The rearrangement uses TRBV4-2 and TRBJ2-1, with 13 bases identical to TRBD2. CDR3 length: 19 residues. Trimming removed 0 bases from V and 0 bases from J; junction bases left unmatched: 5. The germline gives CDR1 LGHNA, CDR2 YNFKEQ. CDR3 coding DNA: TGTGCCAGCAGCCAAGAGGGGACTAGCGGGAAGAGCTCCTACAATGAGCAGTTCTTC. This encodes CASSQEGTSGKSSYNEQFF.